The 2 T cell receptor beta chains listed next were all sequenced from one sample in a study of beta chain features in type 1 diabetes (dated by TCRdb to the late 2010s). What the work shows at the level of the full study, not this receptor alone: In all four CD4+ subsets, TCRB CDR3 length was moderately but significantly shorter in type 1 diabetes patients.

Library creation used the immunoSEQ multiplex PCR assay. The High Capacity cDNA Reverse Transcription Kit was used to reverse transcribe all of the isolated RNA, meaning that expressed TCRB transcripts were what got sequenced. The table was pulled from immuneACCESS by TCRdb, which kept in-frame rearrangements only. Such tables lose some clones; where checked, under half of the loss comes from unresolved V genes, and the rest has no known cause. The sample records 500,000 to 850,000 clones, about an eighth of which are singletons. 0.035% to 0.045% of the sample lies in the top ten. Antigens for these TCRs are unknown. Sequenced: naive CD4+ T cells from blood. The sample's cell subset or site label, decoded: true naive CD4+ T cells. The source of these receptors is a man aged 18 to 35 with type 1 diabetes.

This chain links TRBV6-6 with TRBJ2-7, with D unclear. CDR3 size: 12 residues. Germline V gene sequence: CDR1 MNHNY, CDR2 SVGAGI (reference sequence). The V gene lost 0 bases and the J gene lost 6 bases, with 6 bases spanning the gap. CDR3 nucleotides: TGTGCCAGCAGTTACTCGGGCGGCGAGCAGTACTTC. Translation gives CASSYSGGEQYF.

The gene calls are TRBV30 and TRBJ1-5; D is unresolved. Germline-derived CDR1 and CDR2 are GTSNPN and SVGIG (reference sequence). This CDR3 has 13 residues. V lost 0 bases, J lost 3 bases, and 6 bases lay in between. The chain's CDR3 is CAWSVHPNQPQHF. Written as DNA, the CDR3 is TGTGCCTGGAGTGTACATCCCAATCAGCCCCAGCATTTT.